This T cell receptor (beta chain) was identified during a study of cytomegalovirus exposure and HLA in healthy donors. For the study at large: The roughly 130 validation repertoires used the same platform as the approximately 670 first-cohort repertoires (as reported by a later analysis). Study-wide results and caveats: The study flagged roughly 150 TCR beta chains as cytomegalovirus-associated. There were some public TCRs occurring in many donors, but most TCR sequences were rare.

Between the trimmed V and J ends, which lost 2 bases and 6 bases, there was a span of 8 bases. Germline V gene lookup returns CDR1 DFQATT and CDR2 SNEGSKA (reference sequence). The CDR3 extends over 11 amino acids. This clone was detected only once. Its cognate antigen is unknown. A roughly 120-subject validation cohort, separate from the roughly 670-subject first cohort, supplied the donors. Produced via immunoSEQ multiplex PCR; TCRdb's table is partial and in-frame only. The sample yields roughly 140,000 clones, around 87% seen once. V usage is TRBV20-1 and J usage is TRBJ2-7; a possible D gene is TRBD1 (5 bases). This TCR derives from a man between 18 and 35 years old in good health and CMV-seropositive. The material sequenced was PBMCs. The CDR3 coding sequence is TGCAGTGCTAGAAGGGGTTTCGAGCAGTACTTC. This codes for CSARRGFEQYF.